This TCR beta chain was captured by sequencing in a study of cytomegalovirus exposure and HLA in healthy donors. Study-level findings and limits: One cluster of highly shared sequence variants probably arose as a sequencing artifact. With later analysis, a missense DCLRE1C variant became linked to TCR beta V- and J-gene trimming.

PCR amplification relied on 60 Vbeta primers (plus 13 Jbeta primers). The repertoire was sequenced with immunoSEQ multiplex PCR; TCRdb's copy has only in-frame clones and lacks some. The table includes about 170,000 clones, around 73% detected once. Of note for this clone: Its target is not known.

Material for sequencing was PBMCs. This receptor was identified in a woman between 18 and 30 years old in good health and CMV-seropositive.

The CDR3 sequence: CASSLAGGQGKAQHF. CDR3 coding DNA: TGTGCCAGCAGCTTAGCCGGCGGACAGGGTAAAGCCCAGCATTTT. The chain joins TRBV7-2 to TRBJ1-5; 8 bases line up with TRBD1. Unmatched junction bases numbered 9, after V lost 0 bases and J lost 11 bases. Looked up from germline, CDR1 is SGHTA and CDR2 is FQGNSA. CDR3 length: 15 residues.